The clone carrying this T cell receptor (beta chain) has only a few counts. The length of the CDR3 is 15 residues. V lost 2 bases and J lost 1; bases outside the gene matches: 2. The germline gives CDR1 MNHNS, CDR2 SASEGT. Libraries were prepared by immunoSEQ multiplex PCR; TCRdb keeps only in-frame clonotypes and omits some of them. The sample carries about 170,000 clones, approximately 94% recorded once. This entry comes from a study of control samples from healthy donors and cancer patients. Sequencing was done on a sample of blood. This clonotype was obtained from a woman aged 18-29 years in good health. V is TRBV6-1 and J is TRBJ2-3, with 8 bases fitting TRBD2. CDR3 sequence: CASSEWRGGTDTQYF. CDR3 bases: TGTGCCAGCAGTGAATGGCGGGGGGGCACAGATACGCAGTATTTT.